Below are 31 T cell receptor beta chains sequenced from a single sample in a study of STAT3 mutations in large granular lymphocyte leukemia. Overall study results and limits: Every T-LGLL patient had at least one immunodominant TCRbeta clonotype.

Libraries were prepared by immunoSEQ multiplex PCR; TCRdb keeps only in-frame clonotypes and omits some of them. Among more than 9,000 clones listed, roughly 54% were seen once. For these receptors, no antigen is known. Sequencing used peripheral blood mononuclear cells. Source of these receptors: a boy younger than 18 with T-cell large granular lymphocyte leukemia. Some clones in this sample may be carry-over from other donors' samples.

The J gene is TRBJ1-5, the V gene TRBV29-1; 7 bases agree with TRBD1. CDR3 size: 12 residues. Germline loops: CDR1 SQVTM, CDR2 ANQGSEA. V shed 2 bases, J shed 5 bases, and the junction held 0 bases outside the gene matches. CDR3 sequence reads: CSVETGDQPQHF. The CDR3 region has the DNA TGCAGCGTTGAAACAGGGGATCAGCCCCAGCATTTT.

The CDR3 DNA follows: TGCGCCAGTGTACAGGGAATTGGTACCGGGGAGCTGTTTTTT. This gives the protein CASVQGIGTGELFF. The chain uses TRBV5-1 and TRBJ2-2, with TRBD1 as a possible D gene (6 bases). The CDR3 spans 14 residues. V was shortened by 8 bases and J by 5 bases, with 16 bases between the two germline ends. Germline assignment: CDR1 SGHRS and CDR2 YFSETQ.

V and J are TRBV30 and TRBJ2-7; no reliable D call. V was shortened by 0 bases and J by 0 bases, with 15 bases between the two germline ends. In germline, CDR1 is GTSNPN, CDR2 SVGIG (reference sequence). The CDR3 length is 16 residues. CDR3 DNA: TGTGCCTGGAGTGTAAAGCCAGACTGGAGCTCCTACGAGCAGTACTTC. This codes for CAWSVKPDWSSYEQYF.

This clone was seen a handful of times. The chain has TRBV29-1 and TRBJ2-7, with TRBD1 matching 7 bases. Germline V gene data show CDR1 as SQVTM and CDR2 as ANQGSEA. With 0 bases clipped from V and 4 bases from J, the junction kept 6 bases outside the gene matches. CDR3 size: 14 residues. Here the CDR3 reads CSVEDRGTAYEQYF. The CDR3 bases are TGCAGCGTTGAAGATCGAGGGACAGCTTACGAGCAGTACTTC.

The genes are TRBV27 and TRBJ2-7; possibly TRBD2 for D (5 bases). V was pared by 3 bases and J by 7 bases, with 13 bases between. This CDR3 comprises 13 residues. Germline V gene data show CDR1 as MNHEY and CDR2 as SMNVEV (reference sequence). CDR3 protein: CASSFRGMGEQYF. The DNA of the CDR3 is TGTGCCAGCAGTTTCCGGGGTATGGGGGAGCAGTACTTC.

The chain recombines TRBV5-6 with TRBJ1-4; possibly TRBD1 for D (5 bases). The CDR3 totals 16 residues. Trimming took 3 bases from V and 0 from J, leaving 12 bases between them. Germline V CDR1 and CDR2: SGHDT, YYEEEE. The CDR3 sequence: CASSSTGHATNEKLFF. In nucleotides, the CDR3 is TGTGCCAGCAGCTCCACAGGACATGCAACTAATGAAAAACTGTTTTTT.

The CDR3 loop is CASKHWGQNNSPLHF. Here the CDR3 DNA reads TGTGCCAGCAAACATTGGGGGCAGAATAATTCACCCCTCCACTTT. This chain uses TRBV7-2 with TRBJ1-6; weak D call: TRBD1 (6 bases). V was pared by 7 bases and J by 5 bases, with 15 bases between. This CDR3 is built from 15 residues. In germline, CDR1 is SGHTA, CDR2 FQGNSA.

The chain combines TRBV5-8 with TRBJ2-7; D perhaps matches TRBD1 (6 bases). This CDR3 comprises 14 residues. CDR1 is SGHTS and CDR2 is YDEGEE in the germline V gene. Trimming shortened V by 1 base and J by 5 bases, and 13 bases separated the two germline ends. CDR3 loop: CASSLRQVTHEQYF. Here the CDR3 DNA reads TGTGCCAGCAGCTTGAGACAGGTGACTCACGAGCAGTACTTC.

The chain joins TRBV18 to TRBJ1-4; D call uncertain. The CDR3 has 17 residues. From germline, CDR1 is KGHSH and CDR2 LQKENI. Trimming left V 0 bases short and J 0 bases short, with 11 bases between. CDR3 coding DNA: TGTGCCAGCTCACCACCCCTAGCCGACGCAACTAATGAAAAACTGTTTTTT. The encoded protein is CASSPPLADATNEKLFF. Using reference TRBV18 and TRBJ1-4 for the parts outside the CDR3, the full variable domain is NAGVMQNPRHLVRRRGQEARLRCSPMKGHSHVYWYRQLPEEGLKFMVYLQKENIIDESGMPKERFSAEFPKEGPSILRIQQVVRGDSAAYFCASSPPLADATNEKLFFGSGTQLSVL.

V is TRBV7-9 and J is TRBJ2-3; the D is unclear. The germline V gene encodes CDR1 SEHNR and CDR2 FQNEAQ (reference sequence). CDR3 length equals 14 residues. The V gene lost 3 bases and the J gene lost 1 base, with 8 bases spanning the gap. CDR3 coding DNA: TGTGCCAGCAGCTTGATAGGAGGCACAGATACGCAGTATTTT. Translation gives CASSLIGGTDTQYF.

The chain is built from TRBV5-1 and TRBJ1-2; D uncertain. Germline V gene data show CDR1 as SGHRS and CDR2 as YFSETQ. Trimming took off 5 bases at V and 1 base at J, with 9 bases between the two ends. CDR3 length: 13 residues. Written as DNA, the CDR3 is TGCGCCAGCAGACCTGACAATAACTATGGCTACACCTTC. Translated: CASRPDNNYGYTF.

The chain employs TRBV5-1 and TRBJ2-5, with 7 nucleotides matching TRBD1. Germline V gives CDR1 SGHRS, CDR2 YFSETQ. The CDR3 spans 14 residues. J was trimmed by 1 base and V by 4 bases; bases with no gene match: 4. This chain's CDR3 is CASSLRQGQETQYF. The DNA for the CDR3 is TGCGCCAGCAGCCTTCGACAGGGCCAAGAGACCCAGTACTTC.

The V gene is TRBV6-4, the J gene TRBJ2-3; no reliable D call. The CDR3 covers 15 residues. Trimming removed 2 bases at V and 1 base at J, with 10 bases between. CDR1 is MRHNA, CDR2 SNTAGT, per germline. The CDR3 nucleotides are TGTGCCAGCAGTGACACGGCTGGTGGCACAGATACGCAGTATTTT. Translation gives CASSDTAGGTDTQYF.

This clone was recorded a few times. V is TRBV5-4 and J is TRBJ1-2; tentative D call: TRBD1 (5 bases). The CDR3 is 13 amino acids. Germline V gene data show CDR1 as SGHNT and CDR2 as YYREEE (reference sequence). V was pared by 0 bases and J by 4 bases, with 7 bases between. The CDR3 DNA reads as TGTGCCAGCAGCTTGGTCGGGGGCTATGGCTACACCTTC. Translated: CASSLVGGYGYTF. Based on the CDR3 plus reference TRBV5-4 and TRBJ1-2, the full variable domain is ETGVTQSPTHLIKTRGQQVTLRCSSQSGHNTVSWYQQALGQGPQFIFQYYREEENGRGNFPPRFSGLQFPNYSSELNVNALELDDSALYLCASSLVGGYGYTFGSGTRLTVV.

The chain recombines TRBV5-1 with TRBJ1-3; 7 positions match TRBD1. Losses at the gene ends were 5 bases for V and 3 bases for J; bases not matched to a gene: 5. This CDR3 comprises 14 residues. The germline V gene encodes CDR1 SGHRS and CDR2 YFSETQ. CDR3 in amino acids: CASRQGGDGNTIYF. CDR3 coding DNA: TGCGCCAGCAGGCAGGGGGGAGATGGAAACACCATATATTTT.

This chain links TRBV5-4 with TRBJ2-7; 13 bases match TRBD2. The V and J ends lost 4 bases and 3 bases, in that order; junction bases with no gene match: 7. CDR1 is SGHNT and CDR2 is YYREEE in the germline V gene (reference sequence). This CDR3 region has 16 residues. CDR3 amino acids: CASSTGTSGTGYEQYF. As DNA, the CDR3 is TGTGCCAGCAGCACGGGGACTAGCGGGACGGGCTACGAGCAGTACTTC.

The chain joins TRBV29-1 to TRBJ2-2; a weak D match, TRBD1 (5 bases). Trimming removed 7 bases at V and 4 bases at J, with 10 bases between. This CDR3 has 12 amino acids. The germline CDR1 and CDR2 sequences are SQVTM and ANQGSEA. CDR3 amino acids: CSARDSTGELFF. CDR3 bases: TGCAGCGCCCGAGACAGCACCGGGGAGCTGTTTTTT.

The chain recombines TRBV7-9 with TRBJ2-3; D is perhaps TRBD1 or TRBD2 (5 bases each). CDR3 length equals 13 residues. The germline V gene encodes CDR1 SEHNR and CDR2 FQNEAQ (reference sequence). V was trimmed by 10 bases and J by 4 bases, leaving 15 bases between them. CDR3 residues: CATKLGAADTQYF. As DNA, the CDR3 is TGTGCCACGAAACTAGGGGCTGCAGATACGCAGTATTTT.

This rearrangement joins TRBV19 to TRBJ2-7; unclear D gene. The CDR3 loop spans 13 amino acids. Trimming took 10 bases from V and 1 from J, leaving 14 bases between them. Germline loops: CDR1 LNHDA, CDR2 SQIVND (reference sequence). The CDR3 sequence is CATQKENSYEQYF. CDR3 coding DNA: TGTGCCACTCAGAAGGAGAATTCCTACGAGCAGTACTTC.

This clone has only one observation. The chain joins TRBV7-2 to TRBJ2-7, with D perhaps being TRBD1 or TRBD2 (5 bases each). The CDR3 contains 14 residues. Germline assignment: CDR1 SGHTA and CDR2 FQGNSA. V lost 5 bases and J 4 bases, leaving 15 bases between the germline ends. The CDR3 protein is CASSQGRVSYEQYF. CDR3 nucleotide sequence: TGTGCCAGCAGCCAGGGACGGGTTTCTTACGAGCAGTACTTC.

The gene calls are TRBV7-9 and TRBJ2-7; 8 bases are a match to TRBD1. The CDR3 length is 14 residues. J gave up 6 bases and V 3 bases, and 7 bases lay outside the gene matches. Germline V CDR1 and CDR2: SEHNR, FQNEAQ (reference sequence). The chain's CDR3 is CASSFTGQGGEQYF. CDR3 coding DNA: TGTGCCAGCAGCTTCACCGGACAGGGAGGCGAGCAGTACTTC.

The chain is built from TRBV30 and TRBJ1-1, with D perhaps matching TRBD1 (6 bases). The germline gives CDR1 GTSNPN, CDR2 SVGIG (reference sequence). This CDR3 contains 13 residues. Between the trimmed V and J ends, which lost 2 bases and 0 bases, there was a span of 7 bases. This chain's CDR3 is CAWSRQVNTEAFF. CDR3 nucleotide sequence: TGTGCCTGGAGTCGACAGGTGAACACTGAAGCTTTCTTT.

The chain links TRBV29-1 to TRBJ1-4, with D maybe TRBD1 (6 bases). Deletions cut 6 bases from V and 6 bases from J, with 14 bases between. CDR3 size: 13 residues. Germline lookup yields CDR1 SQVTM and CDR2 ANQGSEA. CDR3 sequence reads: CSVGRGADEKLFF. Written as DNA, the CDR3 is TGCAGCGTCGGGCGGGGGGCAGATGAAAAACTGTTTTTT.

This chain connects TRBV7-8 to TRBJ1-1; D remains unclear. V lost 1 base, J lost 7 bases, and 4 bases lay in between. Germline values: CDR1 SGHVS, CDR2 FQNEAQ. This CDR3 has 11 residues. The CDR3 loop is CASSLGGEAFF. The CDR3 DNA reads TGTGCCAGCAGCTTAGGAGGTGAAGCTTTCTTT.

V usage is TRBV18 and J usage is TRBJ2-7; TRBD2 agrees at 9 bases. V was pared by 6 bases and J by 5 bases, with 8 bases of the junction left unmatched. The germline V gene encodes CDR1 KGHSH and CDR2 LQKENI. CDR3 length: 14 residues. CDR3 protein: CASSPAGGLHEQYF. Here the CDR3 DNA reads TGTGCCAGCTCGCCAGCGGGAGGACTCCACGAGCAGTACTTC.

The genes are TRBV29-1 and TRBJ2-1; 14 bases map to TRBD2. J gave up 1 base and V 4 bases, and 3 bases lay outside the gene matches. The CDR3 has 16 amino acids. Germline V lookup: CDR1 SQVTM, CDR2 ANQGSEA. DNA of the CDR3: TGCAGCGTTGTGGGGACTAGCGGGAGTTCCTACAATGAGCAGTTCTTC. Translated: CSVVGTSGSSYNEQFF.

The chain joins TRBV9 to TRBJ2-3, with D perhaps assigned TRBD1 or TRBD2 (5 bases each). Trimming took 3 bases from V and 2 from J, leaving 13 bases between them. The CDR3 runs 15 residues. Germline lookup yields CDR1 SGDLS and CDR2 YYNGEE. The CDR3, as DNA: TGTGCCAGCAGCGCCCCCGGGACCAACACAGATACGCAGTATTTT. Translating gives CASSAPGTNTDTQYF.

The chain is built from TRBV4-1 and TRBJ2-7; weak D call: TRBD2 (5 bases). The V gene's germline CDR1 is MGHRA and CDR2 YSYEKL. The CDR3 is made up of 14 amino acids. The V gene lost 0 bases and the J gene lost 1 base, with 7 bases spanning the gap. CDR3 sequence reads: CASSQDEGSYEQYF. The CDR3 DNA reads TGCGCCAGCAGCCAAGATGAGGGTTCCTACGAGCAGTACTTC.

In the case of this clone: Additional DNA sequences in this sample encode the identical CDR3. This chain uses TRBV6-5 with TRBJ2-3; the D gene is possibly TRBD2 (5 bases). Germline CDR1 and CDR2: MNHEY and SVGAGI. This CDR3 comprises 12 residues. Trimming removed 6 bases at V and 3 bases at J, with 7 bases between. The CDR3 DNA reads TGTGCCAGCAGCCCGGGAACAGATACGCAGTATTTT. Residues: CASSPGTDTQYF.

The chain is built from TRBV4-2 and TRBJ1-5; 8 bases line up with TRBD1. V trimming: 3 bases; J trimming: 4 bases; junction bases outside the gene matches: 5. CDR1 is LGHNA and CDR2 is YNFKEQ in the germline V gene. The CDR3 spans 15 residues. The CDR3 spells CASSHDTGGNQPQHF. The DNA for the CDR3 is TGTGCCAGCAGCCATGACACAGGGGGAAATCAGCCCCAGCATTTT.

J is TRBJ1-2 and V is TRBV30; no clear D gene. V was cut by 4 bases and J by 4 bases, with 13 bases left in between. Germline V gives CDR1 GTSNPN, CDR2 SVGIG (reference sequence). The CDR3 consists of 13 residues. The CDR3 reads CAWNTERVYGYTF. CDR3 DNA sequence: TGTGCCTGGAATACTGAAAGGGTCTATGGCTACACCTTC.